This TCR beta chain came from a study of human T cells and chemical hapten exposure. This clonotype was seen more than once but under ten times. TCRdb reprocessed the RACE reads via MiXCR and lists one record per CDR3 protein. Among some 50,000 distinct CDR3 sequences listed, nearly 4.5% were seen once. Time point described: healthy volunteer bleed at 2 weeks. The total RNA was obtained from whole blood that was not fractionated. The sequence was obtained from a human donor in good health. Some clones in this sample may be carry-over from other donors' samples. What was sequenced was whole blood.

In nucleotides, the CDR3 is TGTGCCAGCAGCTTAGATGGCAGGGACAATCAGCCCCAGCATTTT. Its translation is CASSLDGRDNQPQHF. The rearrangement joins TRBV11-2 to TRBJ1-5; perhaps TRBD1 as D (5 bases). Germline CDR1 reads SGHAT; CDR2 reads FQNNGV. The CDR3 contains 15 residues. The V gene lost 0 bases and the J gene lost 3 bases, with 9 bases spanning the gap.